These 20 T cell receptor beta chains were sequenced from one sample in a study of shared clonotypes between healthy human individuals. Measured with immunoSEQ multiplex PCR; TCRdb has only the in-frame clones, and not every one. This sample carries more than 1 million clones, around 78% of them seen once, and the ten largest clones take about 0.52%. Sequenced: memory CD4+ T cells from PBMCs. The sample's subset: CD45RA-negative fraction. These receptors all come from a man younger than 35 in good health. Some clones in this sample may be carry-over from other donors' samples.

The J gene is TRBJ2-1, the V gene TRBV5-1; 7 nucleotides align to TRBD2. Germline CDR1 and CDR2: SGHRS and YFSETQ. Trimming took 0 bases from V and 8 from J; bases not matched to a gene: 5. The CDR3 has 14 amino acids. CDR3 sequence: CASSLAGLLDEQFF. CDR3 bases: TGCGCCAGCAGCTTGGCGGGACTATTAGATGAGCAGTTCTTC.

The J gene is TRBJ2-1, the V gene TRBV7-3; D remains ambiguous. Germline loops: CDR1 SGHTA, CDR2 FQGTGA. This CDR3 region has 15 residues. The V end was cut by 3 bases, the J end by 0 bases, with 9 bases between. The CDR3 bases are TGTGCCAGCAGCTTCTCGCCAGGCTCCTACAATGAGCAGTTCTTC. Translation: CASSFSPGSYNEQFF. The full variable domain, rest sourced from reference TRBV7-3 and TRBJ2-1, is GAGVSQTPSNKVTEKGKYVELRCDPISGHTALYWYRQSLGQGPEFLIYFQGTGAADDSGLPNDRFFAVRPEGSVSTLKIQRTERGDSAVYLCASSFSPGSYNEQFFGPGTRLTVL.

The J gene is TRBJ1-1, the V gene TRBV9; 9 nucleotides agree with TRBD1. CDR1 and CDR2 from the germline V gene are SGDLS and YYNGEE. V was pared by 7 bases and J by 5 bases, with 6 bases of the junction left unmatched. There are 13 residues in the CDR3. Here the CDR3 reads CASGKQGATEAFF. As DNA, the CDR3 is TGTGCCAGCGGAAAACAGGGGGCTACTGAAGCTTTCTTT.

The chain couples TRBV7-3 to TRBJ2-3; D is undetermined. V was clipped by 4 bases and J by 3 bases, with 11 bases between them. Germline loops: CDR1 SGHTA, CDR2 FQGTGA. There are 14 residues in the CDR3. This CDR3 is CASSSSGLTDTQYF. CDR3 nucleotide sequence: TGTGCCAGCAGCTCATCCGGGCTAACAGATACGCAGTATTTT.

The genes are TRBV9 and TRBJ2-5, with a weak D call TRBD1 (6 bases). V dropped 2 bases and J dropped 4 bases, with 21 bases sitting between them. The CDR3 contains 17 residues. Per germline, CDR1 SGDLS and CDR2 YYNGEE. In DNA form, the CDR3 reads TGTGCCAGCAGCGTGGGGCCAGGGCAGGGGCTGGGAGAGACCCAGTACTTC. Translation gives CASSVGPGQGLGETQYF.

The gene calls are TRBV27 and TRBJ1-5, with a weak D call TRBD1 (6 bases). Germline V gene sequence: CDR1 MNHEY, CDR2 SMNVEV (reference sequence). Trimming pared 5 bases from V and 0 bases from J, leaving 14 bases between. The CDR3 covers 16 residues. This CDR3 reads CASSPRRGYSNQPQHF. CDR3 bases: TGTGCCAGCAGTCCGCGCAGGGGATATAGCAATCAGCCCCAGCATTTT.

The V call is TRBV5-4, the J call TRBJ1-2, with D uncertain. Germline loops: CDR1 SGHNT, CDR2 YYREEE (reference sequence). The V gene lost 4 bases and the J gene lost 6 bases, with 13 bases spanning the gap. The CDR3 totals 13 residues. CDR3: CASSLIPRDGYTF. In DNA form, the CDR3 reads TGTGCCAGCAGCCTGATACCGCGGGATGGCTACACCTTC. Supplemented by reference TRBV5-4 and TRBJ1-2, the full variable domain reads ETGVTQSPTHLIKTRGQQVTLRCSSQSGHNTVSWYQQALGQGPQFIFQYYREEENGRGNFPPRFSGLQFPNYSSELNVNALELDDSALYLCASSLIPRDGYTFGSGTRLTVV.

The V gene is TRBV5-1, the J gene TRBJ1-5; D ambiguous. Trimming cost V 2 bases and J 5 bases, with 14 bases left between them. The CDR3 sequence is 15 residues long. In germline, CDR1 is SGHRS, CDR2 YFSETQ. The DNA of the CDR3 is TGCGCCAGCAGCTTATATCCGGGGTTAGATCAGCCCCAGCATTTT. This sequence encodes CASSLYPGLDQPQHF.

The genes are TRBV29-1 and TRBJ2-5, with unresolved D. The CDR3 is 14 amino acids. Germline V gene sequence: CDR1 SQVTM, CDR2 ANQGSEA. Trimming pared 4 bases from V and 2 bases from J, leaving 14 bases between. The CDR3 DNA sequence: TGCAGCGTTGTACCTGGATCCGAACAAGAGACCCAGTACTTC. Protein sequence: CSVVPGSEQETQYF. Supplemented by reference TRBV29-1 and TRBJ2-5, the full variable domain reads SAVISQKPSRDICQRGTSLTIQCQVDSQVTMMFWYRQQPGQSLTLIATANQGSEATYESGFVIDKFPISRPNLTFSTLTVSNMSPEDSSIYLCSVVPGSEQETQYFGPGTRLLVL.

CDR3 sequence reads: CASSLGPGPTDTQYF. The CDR3 DNA follows: TGTGCCAGCAGCTTAGGTCCGGGGCCCACAGATACGCAGTATTTT. V and J are TRBV7-2 and TRBJ2-3; D tentatively reads TRBD1 or TRBD2 (5 bases each). Germline V gene sequence: CDR1 SGHTA, CDR2 FQGNSA. Trimming pared 1 base from V and 2 bases from J, leaving 10 bases between. The CDR3 loop spans 15 amino acids.

This clone has more than one count but fewer than ten. The chain joins TRBV2 to TRBJ1-1; weak D call: TRBD1 (5 bases). CDR3 length: 14 amino acids. V was shortened by 4 bases and J by 4 bases, with 13 bases between the two germline ends. Germline V CDR1 and CDR2: SNHLY, FYNNEI. CDR3 sequence (DNA): TGTGCCAGCAGTGCCGAGGGGATCGGCACTGAAGCTTTCTTT. Protein: CASSAEGIGTEAFF.

This chain connects TRBV28 to TRBJ1-1; D unclear. Per the germline V gene, CDR1 is MDHEN and CDR2 is SYDVKM. The CDR3 is 14 residues long. Trimming cost V 5 bases and J 11 bases, with 21 bases left between them. Written as DNA, the CDR3 is TGTGCCAGCAGTCCCTCCCAGGACGCGGGTTACGCTTTCTTT. Protein: CASSPSQDAGYAFF. Supplemented by reference TRBV28 and TRBJ1-1, the full variable domain reads DVKVTQSSRYLVKRTGEKVFLECVQDMDHENMFWYRQDPGLGLRLIYFSYDVKMKEKGDIPEGYSVSREKKERFSLILESASTNQTSMYLCASSPSQDAGYAFFGQGTRLTVV.

The chain has TRBV7-9 and TRBJ2-2, with D perhaps assigned TRBD1 or TRBD2 (6 bases each). Trimming took off 1 base at V and 5 bases at J, with 11 bases between the two ends. The CDR3 length is 15 residues. The germline V gene encodes CDR1 SEHNR and CDR2 FQNEAQ (reference sequence). The CDR3 DNA follows: TGTGCCAGCAGCTTAGGACAGGAGGGGACCGGGGAGCTGTTTTTT. This encodes CASSLGQEGTGELFF.

The chain links TRBV4-3 to TRBJ2-2, with D possibly TRBD2 on 7 matching bases. The V end was cut by 2 bases, the J end by 4 bases, with 14 bases between. This CDR3 region has 16 residues. The germline gives CDR1 LGHNA, CDR2 YSLEER. The DNA for the CDR3 is TGCGCCAGCAGCCAAAGGGGGGGCGAAGGCACCGGGGAGCTGTTTTTT. Translating it yields CASSQRGGEGTGELFF.

The gene calls are TRBV7-2 and TRBJ2-7, with 11 bases matching TRBD2. The V gene end was trimmed by 5 bases and the J gene end by 7 bases; junction bases not matched to a gene: 13. Germline V lookup: CDR1 SGHTA, CDR2 FQGNSA. This CDR3 contains 16 residues. Written as DNA, the CDR3 is TGTGCCAGCAGCCAATATAGCGGGAGGGCGGTTGGAGAGCAGTACTTC. Residues: CASSQYSGRAVGEQYF.

The chain carries TRBV5-1 and TRBJ1-1; no clear D gene. The CDR3 loop spans 15 amino acids. Trimming left V 0 bases short and J 0 bases short, with 9 bases between. From germline, CDR1 is SGHRS and CDR2 YFSETQ. CDR3 amino acids: CASSLVSFMNTEAFF. CDR3 DNA sequence: TGCGCCAGCAGCTTGGTTAGCTTCATGAACACTGAAGCTTTCTTT.

The chain recombines TRBV30 with TRBJ1-5; D gene unclear. Deletions cut 2 bases from V and 3 bases from J, with 8 bases between. From germline, CDR1 is GTSNPN and CDR2 SVGIG (reference sequence). CDR3 length equals 13 residues. The CDR3 loop is CAWSRLNNQPQHF. CDR3 nucleotide sequence: TGTGCCTGGAGTAGGCTGAACAATCAGCCCCAGCATTTT.

The chain joins TRBV23-1 to TRBJ1-5, with 8 bases identical to TRBD1. TRBV23-1 is an ORF; its function is uncertain. The CDR3 has 15 amino acids. Trimming took 10 bases from V and 2 from J; bases not matched to a gene: 10. The CDR3 DNA sequence: TGCGCCAATAAACAGGGGGTGTGTGGCAATCAGCCCCAGCATTTT. This gives the protein CANKQGVCGNQPQHF.

The chain employs TRBV7-2 and TRBJ2-7; D may be TRBD1 or TRBD2 (5 bases each). Deletions cut 5 bases from V and 1 base from J, with 21 bases between. Germline V CDR1 and CDR2: SGHTA, FQGNSA. The CDR3 runs to 17 residues. The CDR3 bases are TGTGCCAGCAGCCTCGAGGGACCGCTAATAGGTTCCTACGAGCAGTACTTC. Its protein product is CASSLEGPLIGSYEQYF.

This chain joins TRBV7-9 and TRBJ1-4, with 7 bases matching TRBD1. Germline trimming cut 3 bases from V and 8 bases from J; bases unmatched to any gene: 3. Per germline, CDR1 SEHNR and CDR2 FQNEAQ (reference sequence). This CDR3 comprises 13 residues. CDR3 protein: CASSLAGGEKLFF. The CDR3 DNA is TGTGCCAGCAGCTTGGCAGGGGGAGAAAAACTGTTTTTT.